The clone carrying this T cell receptor beta chain was seen at least ten times. The entry originates in a study of naive and memory T cell subsets. An equimolar mix of two oligonucleotides served as the beta constant-region primer for TRBC1 and TRBC2. TCRdb reprocessed the UMI-ligation and nested PCR reads with MiXCR, giving one entry per CDR3 protein. The sample holds roughly 140,000 distinct CDR3 sequences; about a sixth are singletons and the top ten take approximately 0.15%. The germline CDR1 and CDR2 sequences are SGHKS and YYEKEE (reference sequence). Trimming cost V 0 bases and J 3 bases, with 16 bases left between them. The CDR3 contains 16 residues.

This chain uses TRBV5-5 with TRBJ2-7; the D gene could be TRBD1 or TRBD2 (5 bases each). Sequenced: naive CD4+ T cells from blood. The origin of this receptor is a human donor in good health. CDR3 region: CASSLVSGRMVYEQYF. In nucleotides, the CDR3 is TGTGCCAGCAGCTTGGTCTCGGGGCGGATGGTCTACGAGCAGTACTTC.